This T cell receptor beta chain was captured in a study of CD8 T cells in Susac syndrome. RNA amounts of about 0.5 to 1 ug underwent reverse transcription with random hexamers. TCRdb re-derived calls from the immunoSEQ multiplex PCR reads in MiXCR, one entry per CDR3 protein. The table has around 170,000 distinct CDR3 sequences, nearly 97% seen once. CDR3 length: 13 amino acids. In germline, CDR1 is MDHEN, CDR2 SYDVKM. Trimming removed 6 bases at V and 10 bases at J, with 13 bases between. Input material: CD4+ T cells from PBMCs. The chain employs TRBV28 and TRBJ1-6, with D unclear. This receptor was identified in a human donor with Susac syndrome. As DNA, the CDR3 is TGTGCCAGCAGCCCGGATGGGCGATCACCCCTCCACTTT. Its protein is CASSPDGRSPLHF.